This T cell receptor beta chain was found in a study of cytomegalovirus exposure and HLA in healthy donors. PCR amplification relied on 60 Vbeta primers (plus 13 Jbeta primers). Here immunoSEQ multiplex PCR was the method, and the copy in TCRdb shows in-frame clones only, minus some. The top ten clones hold around 10% of a sample with around 78,000 clones, around 70% of them seen once. Study-level results: In a later analysis, an Asian-associated ancestry cluster reportedly showed fewer N-insertions than the approximately 620-donor mean. In vitro confirmation showed three CMV-associated chains to be CMV antigen specific.

Details on this clone: What it binds is unknown.

The sequence was collected from a woman aged 35 to 49 in good health and CMV-seropositive. Input material: PBMCs.

The CDR3, as DNA: TGCGCCAGCAGCTTGCAGCAGGGAGGGGAAAAACTGTTTTTT. The encoded protein is CASSLQQGGEKLFF. The rearrangement links TRBV5-1 to TRBJ1-4; D is perhaps TRBD1 (5 bases). The CDR3 extends over 14 amino acids. From germline, CDR1 is SGHRS and CDR2 YFSETQ. V was cut by 1 base and J by 8 bases, with 12 bases left in between.